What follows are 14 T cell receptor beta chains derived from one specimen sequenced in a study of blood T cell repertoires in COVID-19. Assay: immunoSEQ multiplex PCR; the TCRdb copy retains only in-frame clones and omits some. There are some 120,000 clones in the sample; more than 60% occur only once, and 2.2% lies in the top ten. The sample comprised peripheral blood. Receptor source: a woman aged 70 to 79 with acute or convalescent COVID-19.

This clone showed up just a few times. CDR3 residues: CASSYAIANEQFF. As DNA, the CDR3 is TGTGCCAGCAGTTACGCCATAGCGAATGAGCAGTTCTTC. The chain couples TRBV6-5 to TRBJ2-1, with D possibly TRBD2 on 5 matching bases. Germline CDR1 MNHEY, CDR2 SVGAGI. CDR3 length: 13 residues. The V end was cut by 2 bases, the J end by 7 bases, with 9 bases between.

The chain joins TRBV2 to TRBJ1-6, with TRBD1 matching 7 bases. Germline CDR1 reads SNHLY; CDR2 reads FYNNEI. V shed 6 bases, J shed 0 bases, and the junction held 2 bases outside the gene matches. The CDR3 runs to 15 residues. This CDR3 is CASSSGGSYNSPLHF. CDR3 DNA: TGTGCCAGCAGCTCAGGGGGCTCCTATAATTCACCCCTCCACTTT.

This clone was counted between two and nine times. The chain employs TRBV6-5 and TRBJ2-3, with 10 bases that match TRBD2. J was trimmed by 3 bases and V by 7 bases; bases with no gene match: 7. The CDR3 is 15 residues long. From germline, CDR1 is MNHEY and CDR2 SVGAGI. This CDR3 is CASKSGGGVTDTQYF. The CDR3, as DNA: TGTGCCAGCAAGAGCGGGGGGGGCGTGACAGATACGCAGTATTTT.

This chain's CDR3 is CASQGTPDTGELFF. The CDR3 DNA is TGTGCCAGTCAAGGGACTCCAGACACCGGGGAGCTGTTTTTT. The chain combines TRBV19 with TRBJ2-2; perhaps TRBD2 as D (6 bases). In germline, CDR1 is LNHDA, CDR2 SQIVND (reference sequence). There are 14 residues in the CDR3. V gave up 8 bases and J gave up 3 bases, with 13 bases separating them.

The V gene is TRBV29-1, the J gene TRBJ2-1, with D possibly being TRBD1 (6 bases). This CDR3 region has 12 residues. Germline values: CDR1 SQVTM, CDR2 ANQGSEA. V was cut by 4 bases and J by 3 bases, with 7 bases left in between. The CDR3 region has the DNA TGCAGCGTTGGACAGGACTACAATGAGCAGTTCTTC. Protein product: CSVGQDYNEQFF.

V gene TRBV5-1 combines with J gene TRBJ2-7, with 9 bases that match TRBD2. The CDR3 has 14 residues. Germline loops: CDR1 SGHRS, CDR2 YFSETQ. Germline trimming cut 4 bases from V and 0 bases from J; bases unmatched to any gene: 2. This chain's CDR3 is CASSISGSSYEQYF. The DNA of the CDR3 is TGCGCCAGCAGCATTAGCGGGAGCTCCTACGAGCAGTACTTC.

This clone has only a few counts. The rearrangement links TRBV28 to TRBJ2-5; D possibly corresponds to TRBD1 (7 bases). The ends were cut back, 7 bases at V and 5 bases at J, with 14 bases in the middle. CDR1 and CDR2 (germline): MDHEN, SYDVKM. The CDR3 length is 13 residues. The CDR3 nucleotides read TGTGCCAGCATTGGAGGGGGCCGGGAGACCCAGTACTTC. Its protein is CASIGGGRETQYF.

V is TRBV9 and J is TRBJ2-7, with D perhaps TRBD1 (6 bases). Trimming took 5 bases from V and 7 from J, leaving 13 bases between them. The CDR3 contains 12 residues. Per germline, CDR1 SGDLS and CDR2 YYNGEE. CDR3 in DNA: TGTGCCAGCAGTGGACAGTCCGCAGAGCAGTACTTC. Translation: CASSGQSAEQYF.

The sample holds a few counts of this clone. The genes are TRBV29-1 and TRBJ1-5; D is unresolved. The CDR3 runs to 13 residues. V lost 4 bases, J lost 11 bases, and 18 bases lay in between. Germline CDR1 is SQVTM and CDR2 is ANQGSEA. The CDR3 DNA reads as TGCAGCGTTGGACGGTCTAGAGGTGAAGCCCAGCATTTT. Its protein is CSVGRSRGEAQHF. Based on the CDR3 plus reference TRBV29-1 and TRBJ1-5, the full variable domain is SAVISQKPSRDICQRGTSLTIQCQVDSQVTMMFWYRQQPGQSLTLIATANQGSEATYESGFVIDKFPISRPNLTFSTLTVSNMSPEDSSIYLCSVGRSRGEAQHFGDGTRLSIL.

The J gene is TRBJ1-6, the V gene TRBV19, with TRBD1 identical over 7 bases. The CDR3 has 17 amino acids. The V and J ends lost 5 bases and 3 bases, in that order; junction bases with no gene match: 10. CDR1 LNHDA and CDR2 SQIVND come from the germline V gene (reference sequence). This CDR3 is CASSHDRAEGYNSPLHF. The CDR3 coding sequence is TGTGCCAGTAGTCACGACAGGGCAGAAGGCTATAATTCACCCCTCCACTTT. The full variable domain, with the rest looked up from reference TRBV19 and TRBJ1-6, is DGGITQSPKYLFRKEGQNVTLSCEQNLNHDAMYWYRQDPGQGLRLIYYSQIVNDFQKGDIAEGYSVSREKKESFPLTVTSAQKNPTAFYLCASSHDRAEGYNSPLHFGNGTRLTVT.

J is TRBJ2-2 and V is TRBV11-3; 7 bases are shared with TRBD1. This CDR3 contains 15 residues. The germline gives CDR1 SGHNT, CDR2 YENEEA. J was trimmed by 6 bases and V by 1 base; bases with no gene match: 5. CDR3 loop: CASSLGGGRAGELFF. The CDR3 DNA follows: TGTGCCAGCAGCTTAGGAGGGGGCAGGGCCGGGGAGCTGTTTTTT. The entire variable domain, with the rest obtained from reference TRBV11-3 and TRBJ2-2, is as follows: EAGVVQSPRYKIIEKKQPVAFWCNPISGHNTLYWYLQNLGQGPELLIRYENEEAVDDSQLPKDRFSAERLKGVDSTLKIQPAELGDSAVYLCASSLGGGRAGELFFGEGSRLTVL.

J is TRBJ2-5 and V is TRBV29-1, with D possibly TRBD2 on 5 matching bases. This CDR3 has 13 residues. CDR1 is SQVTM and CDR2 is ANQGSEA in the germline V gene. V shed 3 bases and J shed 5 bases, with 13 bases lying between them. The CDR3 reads CSVDRLGGETQYF. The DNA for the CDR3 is TGCAGCGTTGATCGTCTCGGCGGGGAGACCCAGTACTTC.

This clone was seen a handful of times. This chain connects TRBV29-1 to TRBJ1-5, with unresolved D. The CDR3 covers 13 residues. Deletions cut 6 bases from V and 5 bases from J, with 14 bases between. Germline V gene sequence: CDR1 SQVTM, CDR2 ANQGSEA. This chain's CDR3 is CSVSLAEDQPQHF. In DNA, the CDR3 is TGCAGCGTCAGTTTGGCAGAGGATCAGCCCCAGCATTTT.

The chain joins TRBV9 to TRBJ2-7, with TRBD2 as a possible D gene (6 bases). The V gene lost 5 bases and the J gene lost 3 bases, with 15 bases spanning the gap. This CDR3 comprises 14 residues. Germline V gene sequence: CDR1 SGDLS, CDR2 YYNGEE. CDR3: CASSPGLHSYEQYF. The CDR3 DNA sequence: TGTGCCAGCAGTCCGGGACTCCATAGCTACGAGCAGTACTTC.